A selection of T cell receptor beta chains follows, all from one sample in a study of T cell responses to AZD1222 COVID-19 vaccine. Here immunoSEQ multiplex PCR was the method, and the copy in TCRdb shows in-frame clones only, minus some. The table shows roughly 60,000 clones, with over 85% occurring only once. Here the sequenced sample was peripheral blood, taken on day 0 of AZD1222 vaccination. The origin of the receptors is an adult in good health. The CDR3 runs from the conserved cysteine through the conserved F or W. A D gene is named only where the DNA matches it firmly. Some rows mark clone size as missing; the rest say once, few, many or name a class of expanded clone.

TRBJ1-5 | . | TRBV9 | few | TGTGCCAGCCCGGTAGAGGGGCGTCAGCCCCAGCATTTT | CASPVEGRQPQHF
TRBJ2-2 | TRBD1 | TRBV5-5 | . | TGTGCCAGCAGACTCCAGACAGGGGGCACCGGGGAGCTGTTTTTT | CASRLQTGGTGELFF
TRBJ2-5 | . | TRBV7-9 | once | TGTGCCAGCAGCTTAATTGCTGGGGGCGGAGAGACCCAGTACTTC | CASSLIAGGGETQYF
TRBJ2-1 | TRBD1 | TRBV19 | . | TGTGCCAGTAGTAGGGGACAGGCTAGATACGATGAGCAGTTCTTC | CASSRGQARYDEQFF
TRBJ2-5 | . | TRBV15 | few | TGTGCCACCAGCAGAGATAACACCCGCCGGGAGACCCAGTACTTC | CATSRDNTRRETQYF
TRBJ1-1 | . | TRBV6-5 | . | TGTGCCAGCAGTTACTCAAGTGGGACCGCTGAAGCTTTCTTT | CASSYSSGTAEAFF
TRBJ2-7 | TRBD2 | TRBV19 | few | TGTGCCTCAAAAACAGCGGGGGCCTCCTACGAGCAGTACTTC | CASKTAGASYEQYF
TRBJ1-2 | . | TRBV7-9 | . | TGTGCCAGCAGCTTAGCGGCAGCCGGCGTTGGCTACACCTTC | CASSLAAAGVGYTF
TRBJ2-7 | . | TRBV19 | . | TGTGCCAGTAGTTTCCAGACAGCTTCCTACGAGCAGTACTTC | CASSFQTASYEQYF
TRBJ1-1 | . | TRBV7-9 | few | TGTGCCAGCAGCTTAGACGGAGATGAAGCTTTCTTT | CASSLDGDEAFF
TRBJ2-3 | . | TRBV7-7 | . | TGTGCCAGCAGCCCCGGCGCGAGTGGGGGCCCGAGAGGAGATACGCAGTATTTT | CASSPGASGGPRGDTQYF
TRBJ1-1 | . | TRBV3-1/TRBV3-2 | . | TGTGCCAGCAACCAAAAAGGGGTGTACACTGAAGCTTTCTTT | CASNQKGVYTEAFF
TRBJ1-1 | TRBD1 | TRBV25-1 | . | TGTGCCAGCAGTAAACCGGGACAGAGCCACACTGAAGCTTTCTTT | CASSKPGQSHTEAFF
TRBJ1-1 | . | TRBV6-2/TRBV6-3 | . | TGTGCCAGCAGCAAAGACAGGACCCCCTCGAACACTGAAGCTTTCTTT | CASSKDRTPSNTEAFF
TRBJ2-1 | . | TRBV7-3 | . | TGTGCCAGCAGCTTAACGAGCGAGAACAATGAGCAGTTCTTC | CASSLTSENNEQFF
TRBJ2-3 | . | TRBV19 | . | TGTGCCAGTAGTCACCAGGGCACAGATACGCAGTATTTT | CASSHQGTDTQYF
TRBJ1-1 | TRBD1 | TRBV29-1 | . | TGCAGCGTTGAAAGGACAGGAGGGACTGAAGCTTTCTTT | CSVERTGGTEAFF
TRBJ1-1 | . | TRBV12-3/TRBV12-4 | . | TGTGCCAGCAGTTTTTCGGGCACTGAAGCTTTCTTT | CASSFSGTEAFF
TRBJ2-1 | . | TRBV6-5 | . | TGTGCCAGCAGACGGGCGGGGACATGGCCCGAGCAGTTCTTC | CASRRAGTWPEQFF
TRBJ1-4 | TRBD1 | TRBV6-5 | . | TGTGCCAGTCGACAGGGGGCTTTTGAAAAACTGTTTTTT | CASRQGAFEKLFF
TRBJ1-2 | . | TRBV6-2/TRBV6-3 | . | TGTGCCAGCAGTTCCTCGTCCGGCTACACCTTC | CASSSSSGYTF
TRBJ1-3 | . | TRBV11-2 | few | TGTGCCAGCAGCTTGACAGGAGACGGAAACACCATATATTTT | CASSLTGDGNTIYF
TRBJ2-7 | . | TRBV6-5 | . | TGTGCCAGCAGGGACGGCAGCTCCTACGAGCAGTACTTC | CASRDGSSYEQYF
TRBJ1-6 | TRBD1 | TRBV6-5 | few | TGTGCCAGCAGGCAGGGGGCAAATTCACCCCTCCACTTT | CASRQGANSPLHF
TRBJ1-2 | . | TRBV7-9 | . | TGTGCAGCCCCTACCGGGGCCTATGGCTACACCTTC | CAAPTGAYGYTF
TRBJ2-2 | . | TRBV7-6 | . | TGTGCCAGCAGCTTGACTGGACACCAAAGGGCCGGGGAGCTGTTTTTT | CASSLTGHQRAGELFF
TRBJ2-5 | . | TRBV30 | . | TGTGCCTGGTACAGGGGAGGGGAGACCCAGTACTTC | CAWYRGGETQYF
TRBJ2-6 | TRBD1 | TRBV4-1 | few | TGCGCCAGCAGCCTAGGACAGGGCCTGGGGGGGGCCAACGTCCTGACTTTC | CASSLGQGLGGANVLTF
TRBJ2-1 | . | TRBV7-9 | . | TGTGCCAGCAGCTTCGCGGGGCTCAATGAGCAGTTCTTC | CASSFAGLNEQFF
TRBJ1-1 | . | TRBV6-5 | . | TGTGCCAGCAGTTACTCGACGCGGACTGAAGCTTTCTTT | CASSYSTRTEAFF
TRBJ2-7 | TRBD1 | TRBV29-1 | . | TGCAGCGTTATGACAGGGTTCGAGCAGTACTTC | CSVMTGFEQYF
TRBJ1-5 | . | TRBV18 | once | TGTGCCAGCCGACAGGATAGCAATCAGCCCCAGCATTTT | CASRQDSNQPQHF
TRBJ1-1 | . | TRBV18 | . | TGTGCCAGCTCACCAGGGACGGAACCTAAAGCTTTCTTT | CASSPGTEPKAFF
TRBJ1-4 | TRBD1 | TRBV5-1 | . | TGCGCCAGCACCGCCGGGACAGGCCTTAATGAAAAACTGTTTTTT | CASTAGTGLNEKLFF
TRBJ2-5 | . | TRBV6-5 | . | TGTGCCAGCAGTTACTTAGAGACCCAGTACTTC | CASSYLETQYF
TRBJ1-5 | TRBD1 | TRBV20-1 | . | TGCAGTGCCAGTACAGGGGTGGTCAATCAGCCCCAGCATTTT | CSASTGVVNQPQHF
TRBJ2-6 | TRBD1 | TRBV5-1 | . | TGCGCCAGCAGCGTGGGACAGCTCTCTGGGGCCAACGTCCTGACTTTC | CASSVGQLSGANVLTF
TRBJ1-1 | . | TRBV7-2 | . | TGTGCCAGCAGATCGGGTCAGAGTTGGACTGAAGCTTTCTTT | CASRSGQSWTEAFF